This passage covers 26 T cell receptor beta chains from one sample sequenced in a study of blood T cell repertoires in COVID-19. Some clones are missing from TCRdb's copy, which holds only in-frame ones; the method was immunoSEQ multiplex PCR. The repertoire has tens of thousands of clones, about 85% of them found once; the top ten carry about 4%. Material: peripheral blood. The origin of the receptors is a man in his 70s with active COVID-19.

The chain employs TRBV19 and TRBJ2-3, with TRBD1 as a possible D gene (6 bases). V was pared by 6 bases and J by 1 base, with 11 bases between. The CDR3 contains 14 residues. Germline V gene sequence: CDR1 LNHDA, CDR2 SQIVND (reference sequence). The CDR3 region has the DNA TGTGCCAGTAGAATACAGGGTGGCACAGATACGCAGTATTTT. This gives the protein CASRIQGGTDTQYF.

A few counts support this clone. The chain uses TRBV9 and TRBJ1-2; possible D gene TRBD1, 6 bases. The germline V and J ends were trimmed by 4 bases and 7 bases, with 17 bases remaining between them. The CDR3 has 14 amino acids. Germline values: CDR1 SGDLS, CDR2 YYNGEE. The CDR3 is CASSPSGGPAGYTF. The DNA of the CDR3 is TGTGCCAGCAGCCCCAGCGGGGGCCCGGCTGGCTACACCTTC.

The chain combines TRBV6-5 with TRBJ2-2; D is perhaps TRBD2 (5 bases). V shed 7 bases and J shed 4 bases, with 13 bases lying between them. This CDR3 has 14 amino acids. Germline loops: CDR1 MNHEY, CDR2 SVGAGI. CDR3: CASTPTTRTGELFF. Written as DNA, the CDR3 is TGTGCCAGCACCCCGACTACCCGCACCGGGGAGCTGTTTTTT.

The chain joins TRBV6-2 or TRBV6-3 to TRBJ1-5; TRBD1 is a possible D gene (6 bases). CDR1 is MNHEY, CDR2 SVGEGT, per germline. This CDR3 has 16 residues. Trimming stripped 0 bases from V and 1 base from J, with 10 bases between. The CDR3 here is CASSYSRQVSNQPQHF. The CDR3 DNA is TGTGCCAGCAGTTACTCCCGACAGGTGAGCAATCAGCCCCAGCATTTT.

This CDR3 reads CASSLGVGEPYEQYF. DNA of the CDR3: TGTGCCAGCAGCTTAGGGGTTGGGGAGCCCTACGAGCAGTACTTC. The chain recombines TRBV7-2 with TRBJ2-7; D may be TRBD2 (5 bases). This CDR3 has 15 amino acids. V lost 1 base to trimming and J lost 2 bases, with 12 bases between them. Germline V gene data show CDR1 as SGHTA and CDR2 as FQGNSA.

The chain joins TRBV6-2 or TRBV6-3 to TRBJ2-7, with 8 bases lining up with TRBD2. The CDR3 length is 16 residues. From germline, CDR1 is MNHEY and CDR2 SVGEGT. Trimming cost V 4 bases and J 2 bases; bases outside gene matches: 10. For the CDR3, the DNA is TGTGCCAGCAGTTGGTGGGGCGGGAGGACCACCTACGAGCAGTACTTC. Translating gives CASSWWGGRTTYEQYF.

This chain uses TRBV6-1 with TRBJ2-2, with 7 bases lining up with TRBD2. Trimming took 4 bases from V and 7 from J; bases not matched to a gene: 21. Germline V lookup: CDR1 MNHNS, CDR2 SASEGT. The CDR3 runs to 19 residues. The CDR3 region is CASSGRDYRNPRGGGELFF. CDR3 nucleotides: TGTGCCAGCAGTGGCCGGGACTACAGGAACCCCCGGGGAGGCGGGGAGCTGTTTTTT.

This clone appeared a single time. The chain couples TRBV6-2 or TRBV6-3 to TRBJ2-1; D gene uncertain. Between the trimmed V and J ends, which lost 5 bases and 12 bases, there was a span of 14 bases. The CDR3 sequence is 12 residues long. Germline V gene data show CDR1 as MNHEY and CDR2 as SVGEGT. The DNA of the CDR3 is TGTGCCAGCAGTCCCCATAGAGTCGGGCAGTTCTTC. Translation gives CASSPHRVGQFF.

This chain links TRBV30 with TRBJ2-3, with D perhaps matching TRBD1 (5 bases). V was trimmed by 3 bases and J by 1 base, leaving 17 bases between them. Germline V CDR1 and CDR2: GTSNPN, SVGIG (reference sequence). This CDR3 spans 16 amino acids. Written as DNA, the CDR3 is TGTGCCTGGAGCCGTGGGGCCTCCTCGGGCACAGATACGCAGTATTTT. Translation: CAWSRGASSGTDTQYF.

The V call is TRBV7-9, the J call TRBJ2-7; 9 bases match TRBD2. The V gene's germline CDR1 is SEHNR and CDR2 FQNEAQ (reference sequence). Unmatched junction bases numbered 5, after V lost 3 bases and J lost 2 bases. CDR3 length: 15 residues. This chain's CDR3 is CASSFGLAGPYEQYF. The CDR3, as DNA: TGTGCCAGCAGCTTCGGTCTAGCGGGACCCTACGAGCAGTACTTC. The full variable domain, with the rest looked up from reference TRBV7-9 and TRBJ2-7, is DTGVSQNPRHKITKRGQNVTFRCDPISEHNRLYWYRQTLGQGPEFLTYFQNEAQLEKSRLLSDRFSAERPKGSFSTLEIQRTEQGDSAMYLCASSFGLAGPYEQYFGPGTRLTVT.

This rearrangement joins TRBV11-2 to TRBJ1-1; possible D gene TRBD1, 6 bases. V was pared by 0 bases and J by 6 bases, with 11 bases between. CDR1 SGHAT and CDR2 FQNNGV come from the germline V gene. The CDR3 is made up of 14 amino acids. The DNA of the CDR3 is TGTGCCAGCAGCTTAGATCTCCGGACAGCTGAAGCTTTCTTT. Amino acid sequence: CASSLDLRTAEAFF.

As regards this clone: At one boundary the junction diverges from the germline segment, which might be a read error. The rearrangement joins TRBV7-2 to TRBJ2-5; TRBD2 matches at 8 bases. The CDR3 is 11 amino acids. Germline V gene lookup returns CDR1 SGHTA and CDR2 FQGNSA. DNA for the CDR3: TGTGCCAGCAGCTTAGGGGTAGCGGGGAACTTC. Its translation is CASSLGVAGNF. The full variable domain, its missing parts supplied by reference TRBV7-2 and TRBJ2-5, is GAGVSQSPSNKVTEKGKDVELRCDPISGHTALYWYRQSLGQGLEFLIYFQGNSAPDKSGLPSDRFSAERTGGSVSTLTIQRTQQEDSAVYLCASSLGVAGNFGPGTRLLVL.

This chain uses TRBV5-1 with TRBJ2-4, with TRBD1 matching over 7 bases. Looked up from germline, CDR1 is SGHRS and CDR2 is YFSETQ. This CDR3 has 18 residues. The trim removed 0 bases at V and 0 bases at J, leaving 9 bases unmatched. CDR3 bases: TGCGCCAGCAGCTTGGCCGCGGACAGGCCCATAGCCAAAAACATTCAGTACTTC. It is translated as CASSLAADRPIAKNIQYF.

The chain couples TRBV5-1 to TRBJ2-6; D is possibly TRBD2 (5 bases). Trimming left V 0 bases short and J 4 bases short, with 11 bases between. The CDR3 spans 16 residues. The germline V gene encodes CDR1 SGHRS and CDR2 YFSETQ. CDR3 amino acids: CASSLGIPGGANVLTF. The CDR3 DNA reads as TGCGCCAGCAGCTTGGGAATCCCGGGGGGGGCCAACGTCCTGACTTTC. The whole variable domain, filled in from reference TRBV5-1 and TRBJ2-6, reads KAGVTQTPRYLIKTRGQQVTLSCSPISGHRSVSWYQQTPGQGLQFLFEYFSETQRNKGNFPGRFSGRQFSNSRSEMNVSTLELGDSALYLCASSLGIPGGANVLTFGAGSRLTVL.

The chain recombines TRBV3-1 (or the pseudogene TRBV3-2) with TRBJ2-1; 13 nucleotides line up with TRBD2. Germline-derived CDR1 and CDR2 are LGHDT and YNNKEL (reference sequence). With 0 bases clipped from V and 7 bases from J, the junction kept 12 bases outside the gene matches. There are 19 residues in the CDR3. CDR3 in amino acids: CASSQDKQTSGRRRNEQFF. The CDR3 bases are TGTGCCAGCAGCCAAGACAAGCAGACTAGCGGGAGGCGGCGGAATGAGCAGTTCTTC.

The CDR3 DNA follows: TGTGCCAGCAGCTTCGGGGGGGACGGGTCACCCCTCCACTTT. It yields the protein CASSFGGDGSPLHF. The genes are TRBV5-4 and TRBJ1-6; a weak D match, TRBD1 (5 bases). The CDR3 is made up of 14 amino acids. The germline V gene encodes CDR1 SGHNT and CDR2 YYREEE (reference sequence). V was clipped by 2 bases and J by 10 bases, with 13 bases between them. Combining the CDR3 with reference TRBV5-4 and TRBJ1-6 gives the whole variable domain ETGVTQSPTHLIKTRGQQVTLRCSSQSGHNTVSWYQQALGQGPQFIFQYYREEENGRGNFPPRFSGLQFPNYSSELNVNALELDDSALYLCASSFGGDGSPLHFGNGTRLTVT.

The chain is built from TRBV7-6 and TRBJ2-1, with 7 bases aligning to TRBD2. With 4 bases clipped from V and 8 bases from J, the junction kept 11 bases outside the gene matches. Per the germline V gene, CDR1 is SGHVS and CDR2 is FNYEAQ. This CDR3 is built from 15 residues. The CDR3 coding sequence is TGTGCCAGCAGCTGGGGTGGGGAGGGCCAGGATGAGCAGTTCTTC. Translation gives CASSWGGEGQDEQFF.

J is TRBJ2-1 and V is TRBV2; the match to TRBD1 covers 8 bases. Per the germline V gene, CDR1 is SNHLY and CDR2 is FYNNEI. The CDR3 sequence is 13 residues long. The ends lost 6 bases at V and 5 bases at J; junction bases unmatched: 3. The CDR3 DNA follows: TGTGCCAGCAGCGGGGACAGGAACAATGAGCAGTTCTTC. Translation gives CASSGDRNNEQFF.

The chain joins TRBV7-2 to TRBJ2-4, with a tentative D call TRBD2 (6 bases). Germline V CDR1 and CDR2: SGHTA, FQGNSA. The V end was cut by 1 base, the J end by 1 base, with 11 bases between. CDR3 size: 16 residues. As DNA, the CDR3 is TGTGCCAGCAGCTTAGGGTGGAGGGCGGCCAAAAACATTCAGTACTTC. Amino acid sequence: CASSLGWRAAKNIQYF.

The genes are TRBV15 and TRBJ1-6; no clear D gene. CDR3 length equals 12 residues. V gave up 2 bases and J gave up 13 bases, with 9 bases separating them. CDR1 is LNHNV, CDR2 YYDKDF, per germline (reference sequence). CDR3 nucleotides: TGTGCCACCAGCAGATGGGCCCAGCCCCTCCACTTT. Translated: CATSRWAQPLHF.

CDR3 DNA sequence: TGCGCCAGCAGCTTGGGGGCACCTAGCGGCGAGCAGTACTTC. Translating it yields CASSLGAPSGEQYF. This chain connects TRBV5-1 to TRBJ2-7, with TRBD2 matching 7 bases. Germline trimming cut 0 bases from V and 6 bases from J; bases unmatched to any gene: 6. CDR1 is SGHRS and CDR2 is YFSETQ in the germline V gene. The CDR3 totals 14 residues.

A single count supports this clone. This chain uses TRBV27 with TRBJ2-4, with a weak D call TRBD1 (6 bases). Trimming removed 1 base from V and 7 bases from J, with 8 bases in between. The CDR3 loop spans 13 amino acids. The germline V gene encodes CDR1 MNHEY and CDR2 SMNVEV (reference sequence). The CDR3 region is CASSLLQGNIQYF. CDR3 nucleotides: TGTGCCAGCAGTTTATTGCAGGGGAACATTCAGTACTTC.

This chain joins TRBV4-1 and TRBJ2-5; possible D gene TRBD2, 5 bases. Trimming stripped 3 bases from V and 1 base from J, with 15 bases between. CDR3 length equals 16 residues. Germline V CDR1 and CDR2: MGHRA, YSYEKL. The CDR3 sequence: CASSQEGLPPQETQYF. The CDR3 DNA reads as TGCGCCAGCAGCCAGGAAGGACTGCCCCCCCAAGAGACCCAGTACTTC.

The chain employs TRBV6-6 and TRBJ1-2, with no clear D. The CDR3 sequence is 12 residues long. The germline CDR1 and CDR2 sequences are MNHNY and SVGAGI (reference sequence). V was shortened by 7 bases and J by 10 bases, with 16 bases between the two germline ends. The DNA of the CDR3 is TGTGCCAGCAAAATGGACCGGGGAGACTACACCTTC. Translation gives CASKMDRGDYTF.

This chain uses TRBV4-2 with TRBJ2-7; D unresolved. The CDR3 covers 14 residues. Trimming left V 1 base short and J 2 bases short, with 9 bases between. CDR1 and CDR2 (germline): LGHNA, YNFKEQ. In DNA form, the CDR3 reads TGTGCCAGCAGCCAAGGGGCCCAAGCCTACGAGCAGTACTTC. Protein: CASSQGAQAYEQYF.

The V gene is TRBV4-3, the J gene TRBJ1-5; D possibly corresponds to TRBD1 (5 bases). Germline assignment: CDR1 LGHNA and CDR2 YSLEER. The length of the CDR3 is 15 residues. V lost 1 base to trimming and J lost 4 bases, with 11 bases between them. CDR3 coding DNA: TGCGCCAGCAGCCAAGCCCTCGGGGGGAATCAGCCCCAGCATTTT. Translating gives CASSQALGGNQPQHF.